The rows below give T cell receptor beta chains drawn from one sample of a study of breast tumors, draining lymph nodes, adjacent tissues. A single record per CDR3 protein comes from TCRdb applying MiXCR to the multiplex PCR reads. The repertoire consists of approximately 47,000 distinct CDR3 sequences, with about 21% occurring once and the leading ten covering 6.5% to 8%. Material for sequencing was breast tumor tissue. These receptors originate from a female donor with breast cancer. Some clones in this sample may be carry-over from other donors' samples. The CDR3 runs from the conserved cysteine through the conserved F or W. A D gene is named only where the DNA matches it firmly. A clone size is listed for some rows: how often the clone was seen (once, few, many), or a class if it is expanded.

v_call: TRBV11-2
j_call: TRBJ1-2
d_call: TRBD1
clone_size: many
cdr3_aa: CASGDRDGYGYTF
cdr3_nt: TGTGCCAGCGGGGACAGGGACGGCTATGGCTACACCTTC

v_call: TRBV30
j_call: TRBJ2-7
d_call: .
clone_size: many
cdr3_aa: CAWSVMPASYEQYF
cdr3_nt: TGTGCCTGGAGTGTAATGCCAGCATCCTACGAGCAGTACTTC

v_call: TRBV20-1
j_call: TRBJ2-5
d_call: TRBD1
clone_size: .
cdr3_aa: CSAVHRGEETQYF
cdr3_nt: TGCAGTGCTGTCCACAGGGGAGAAGAGACCCAGTACTTC

v_call: TRBV11-3
j_call: TRBJ2-3
d_call: TRBD1
clone_size: .
cdr3_aa: CASSRTGMVTDTQYF
cdr3_nt: TGTGCCAGCAGCCGGACAGGGATGGTTACAGATACGCAGTATTTT

v_call: TRBV5-1
j_call: TRBJ2-5
d_call: TRBD2
clone_size: many
cdr3_aa: CASSGLAGQETQYF
cdr3_nt: TGCGCCAGCAGCGGACTAGCGGGGCAAGAGACCCAGTACTTC

v_call: TRBV5-5
j_call: TRBJ2-1
d_call: TRBD2
clone_size: many
cdr3_aa: CASSLLGLADPNEQFF
cdr3_nt: TGTGCCAGCAGCTTGCTTGGACTAGCGGATCCGAATGAGCAGTTCTTC

v_call: TRBV7-2
j_call: TRBJ2-5
d_call: TRBD1
clone_size: many
cdr3_aa: CASRSRDRVQETQYF
cdr3_nt: TGTGCCAGCAGATCCCGGGACAGGGTCCAAGAGACCCAGTACTTC

v_call: TRBV6-6
j_call: TRBJ2-1
d_call: .
clone_size: few
cdr3_aa: CASSSGTANYNEQFF
cdr3_nt: TGTGCCAGCAGTAGCGGGACAGCTAACTACAATGAGCAGTTCTTC

v_call: TRBV6-6
j_call: TRBJ1-2
d_call: .
clone_size: .
cdr3_aa: CASSYSLQLGDYGYTF
cdr3_nt: TGTGCCAGCAGTTACTCGCTTCAATTGGGGGACTATGGCTACACCTTC

v_call: TRBV5-8
j_call: TRBJ2-5
d_call: .
clone_size: .
cdr3_aa: CASRGLQREETQYF
cdr3_nt: TGTGCCAGCAGGGGGCTCCAACGGGAAGAGACCCAGTACTTC

v_call: TRBV5-1
j_call: TRBJ2-5
d_call: .
clone_size: many
cdr3_aa: CASSLLGHQETQYF
cdr3_nt: TGCGCCAGCAGCCTGCTAGGACATCAAGAGACCCAGTACTTC

v_call: TRBV5-8
j_call: TRBJ2-7
d_call: .
clone_size: many
cdr3_aa: CASSNRQVLYEQYF
cdr3_nt: TGTGCCAGCAGCAATAGACAGGTCCTCTACGAGCAGTACTTC

v_call: TRBV7-3
j_call: TRBJ2-7
d_call: .
clone_size: medium-sized
cdr3_aa: CASSLTPGDEQYF
cdr3_nt: TGTGCCAGCAGCTTAACGCCGGGAGACGAGCAGTACTTC

v_call: TRBV7-8
j_call: TRBJ1-5
d_call: .
clone_size: many
cdr3_aa: CASSLASAYSNQPQHF
cdr3_nt: TGTGCCAGCAGCTTAGCGTCAGCCTATAGCAATCAGCCCCAGCATTTT

v_call: TRBV6-5
j_call: TRBJ2-7
d_call: .
clone_size: many
cdr3_aa: CASSHGAVPTYEQYF
cdr3_nt: TGTGCCAGCTCTCACGGGGCGGTTCCGACCTACGAGCAGTACTTC

v_call: TRBV10-3
j_call: TRBJ1-3
d_call: TRBD1
clone_size: many
cdr3_aa: CAISHAGTGDRNTIYF
cdr3_nt: TGTGCCATCAGCCACGCCGGGACAGGGGACAGAAACACCATATATTTT

v_call: TRBV10-3
j_call: TRBJ1-6
d_call: .
clone_size: many
cdr3_aa: CAINQDHYSPLHF
cdr3_nt: TGTGCCATCAACCAGGACCACTATTCACCCCTCCACTTT

v_call: TRBV28
j_call: TRBJ2-7
d_call: TRBD1
clone_size: many
cdr3_aa: CASSLPQGANEQYF
cdr3_nt: TGTGCCAGCAGCCTACCCCAGGGGGCCAACGAGCAGTACTTC

v_call: TRBV7-3
j_call: TRBJ1-5
d_call: .
clone_size: .
cdr3_aa: CASSSRGTSDGSYQPQHF
cdr3_nt: TGTGCCAGCAGCTCAAGGGGGACTAGTGACGGGAGTTATCAGCCCCAGCATTTT

v_call: TRBV10-3
j_call: TRBJ2-5
d_call: .
clone_size: few
cdr3_aa: CAISPQQETQYF
cdr3_nt: TGTGCCATAAGTCCCCAGCAAGAGACCCAGTACTTC

v_call: TRBV6-6
j_call: TRBJ1-5
d_call: .
clone_size: many
cdr3_aa: CASSKGVSSNQPQHF
cdr3_nt: TGTGCCAGCAGCAAAGGTGTTTCTAGCAATCAGCCCCAGCATTTT

v_call: TRBV25-1
j_call: TRBJ1-4
d_call: .
clone_size: .
cdr3_aa: CASSEEWSEQDEKLFF
cdr3_nt: TGTGCCAGCAGTGAAGAGTGGTCAGAACAAGATGAAAAACTGTTTTTT

v_call: TRBV19
j_call: TRBJ1-3
d_call: .
clone_size: few
cdr3_aa: CAGSTRLNSGNTIYF
cdr3_nt: TGTGCCGGTAGTACTCGACTGAACTCTGGAAACACCATATATTTT

v_call: TRBV10-3
j_call: TRBJ1-2
d_call: TRBD1
clone_size: .
cdr3_aa: CAITEGTGHFLYGYTF
cdr3_nt: TGTGCCATAACGGAGGGGACAGGTCACTTCCTCTATGGCTACACCTTC

v_call: TRBV6-1
j_call: TRBJ2-1
d_call: .
clone_size: many
cdr3_aa: CASSDGGSSLTYNEQFF
cdr3_nt: TGTGCCAGCAGTGATGGGGGTAGTAGCTTGACCTACAATGAGCAGTTCTTC

v_call: TRBV12-3/TRBV12-4
j_call: TRBJ2-5
d_call: .
clone_size: few
cdr3_aa: CASSLGRNYGTQYF
cdr3_nt: TGTGCCAGCAGTTTAGGACGGAACTACGGGACCCAGTACTTC

v_call: TRBV7-8
j_call: TRBJ2-5
d_call: .
clone_size: few
cdr3_aa: CASSLERLPQPQETQYF
cdr3_nt: TGTGCCAGCAGCTTAGAGCGACTACCCCAACCCCAAGAGACCCAGTACTTC

v_call: TRBV4-1
j_call: TRBJ2-5
d_call: .
clone_size: .
cdr3_aa: CASSQFGSSIQETQYF
cdr3_nt: TGCGCCAGCAGCCAATTTGGGTCTTCCATCCAAGAGACCCAGTACTTC

v_call: TRBV18
j_call: TRBJ2-7
d_call: .
clone_size: many
cdr3_aa: CASSPGPGEQYF
cdr3_nt: TGTGCCAGCTCACCGGGACCCGGCGAGCAGTACTTC

v_call: TRBV6-5
j_call: TRBJ2-5
d_call: TRBD2
clone_size: many
cdr3_aa: CASSYGLAEETQYF
cdr3_nt: TGTGCCAGCAGTTACGGACTAGCTGAAGAGACCCAGTACTTC

v_call: TRBV6-5
j_call: TRBJ2-5
d_call: TRBD1
clone_size: .
cdr3_aa: CASSYEGAVSETQYF
cdr3_nt: TGTGCCAGCAGTTACGAGGGGGCTGTATCAGAGACCCAGTACTTC

v_call: TRBV6-6
j_call: TRBJ1-3
d_call: .
clone_size: many
cdr3_aa: CASSLPTQGGSGNTIYF
cdr3_nt: TGTGCCAGCAGCCTCCCCACCCAGGGAGGGTCTGGAAACACCATATATTTT

v_call: TRBV12-3/TRBV12-4
j_call: TRBJ2-5
d_call: TRBD2
clone_size: few
cdr3_aa: CASQAGGPETQYF
cdr3_nt: TGTGCCAGCCAAGCGGGAGGTCCGGAGACCCAGTACTTC

v_call: TRBV6-1
j_call: TRBJ2-1
d_call: TRBD2
clone_size: many
cdr3_aa: CASRGLAGGPRGGEQFF
cdr3_nt: TGTGCCAGCAGGGGACTAGCGGGAGGGCCGAGGGGTGGTGAGCAGTTCTTC

v_call: TRBV20-1
j_call: TRBJ2-1
d_call: TRBD2
clone_size: .
cdr3_aa: CSANILAGGYNEQFF
cdr3_nt: TGCAGTGCAAACATACTAGCGGGAGGGTACAATGAGCAGTTCTTC

v_call: TRBV20-1
j_call: TRBJ2-7
d_call: TRBD1
clone_size: .
cdr3_aa: CSAAGTGYYEQYF
cdr3_nt: TGCAGTGCCGCGGGGACAGGATACTACGAGCAGTACTTC

v_call: TRBV6-1
j_call: TRBJ1-6
d_call: TRBD1
clone_size: many
cdr3_aa: CASDLGQGNSPLHF
cdr3_nt: TGTGCCAGCGACTTGGGACAGGGGAATTCACCCCTCCACTTT

v_call: TRBV19
j_call: TRBJ2-7
d_call: .
clone_size: many
cdr3_aa: CASSPPALGEQYF
cdr3_nt: TGTGCCAGTAGTCCCCCGGCGTTGGGCGAGCAGTACTTC

v_call: TRBV30
j_call: TRBJ2-2
d_call: TRBD1
clone_size: many
cdr3_aa: CAWSGQGTHTGELFF
cdr3_nt: TGTGCCTGGAGTGGACAGGGGACTCACACCGGGGAGCTGTTTTTT

v_call: TRBV7-3
j_call: TRBJ2-5
d_call: TRBD1
clone_size: many
cdr3_aa: CASSLRGLGQETQYF
cdr3_nt: TGTGCCAGCAGCTTGAGGGGGCTTGGCCAAGAGACCCAGTACTTC

v_call: TRBV20-1
j_call: TRBJ2-5
d_call: TRBD2
clone_size: few
cdr3_aa: CSARDIAGAPETQYF
cdr3_nt: TGCAGTGCTAGAGATATAGCGGGGGCCCCAGAGACCCAGTACTTC

v_call: TRBV6-1
j_call: TRBJ2-3
d_call: .
clone_size: .
cdr3_aa: CASSEALGGTDTQYF
cdr3_nt: TGTGCCAGCAGTGAAGCGCTGGGGGGCACAGATACGCAGTATTTT

v_call: TRBV2
j_call: TRBJ2-1
d_call: .
clone_size: many
cdr3_aa: CASSDNLADEQFF
cdr3_nt: TGTGCCAGCAGTGACAACTTAGCGGATGAGCAGTTCTTC

v_call: TRBV2
j_call: TRBJ1-3
d_call: .
clone_size: many
cdr3_aa: CASSDWNTIYF
cdr3_nt: TGTGCCAGCAGTGACTGGAACACCATATATTTT

v_call: TRBV5-1
j_call: TRBJ2-5
d_call: .
clone_size: many
cdr3_aa: CASSGRTDTGETQYF
cdr3_nt: TGCGCCAGCAGCGGAAGGACAGACACTGGGGAGACCCAGTACTTC

v_call: TRBV20-1
j_call: TRBJ2-3
d_call: .
clone_size: medium-sized
cdr3_aa: CSARDSDTQYF
cdr3_nt: TGCAGTGCTAGAGATTCAGATACGCAGTATTTT

v_call: TRBV5-1
j_call: TRBJ2-1
d_call: TRBD1
clone_size: many
cdr3_aa: CASSLLPGQGNNEQFF
cdr3_nt: TGCGCCAGCAGCCTTTTACCGGGACAGGGGAACAATGAGCAGTTCTTC

v_call: TRBV2
j_call: TRBJ1-5
d_call: .
clone_size: many
cdr3_aa: CASREVVNQPQHF
cdr3_nt: TGTGCCAGCCGCGAGGTGGTAAATCAGCCCCAGCATTTT

v_call: TRBV5-1
j_call: TRBJ2-5
d_call: .
clone_size: many
cdr3_aa: CASSRGGGKEETQYF
cdr3_nt: TGCGCCAGCAGCCGGGGAGGGGGGAAGGAAGAGACCCAGTACTTC

v_call: TRBV10-3
j_call: TRBJ1-5
d_call: .
clone_size: many
cdr3_aa: CAISERGSSNQPQHF
cdr3_nt: TGTGCCATCAGTGAGAGGGGCAGCAGCAATCAGCCCCAGCATTTT

v_call: TRBV6-1
j_call: TRBJ2-3
d_call: TRBD1
clone_size: .
cdr3_aa: CASKFGSPGQGTDTQYF
cdr3_nt: TGTGCCAGCAAGTTTGGCTCACCGGGACAGGGAACAGATACGCAGTATTTT

v_call: TRBV7-2
j_call: TRBJ2-3
d_call: TRBD2
clone_size: many
cdr3_aa: CASSLEPGRGRGQYF
cdr3_nt: TGTGCCAGCAGCTTAGAGCCCGGGCGTGGGAGGGGGCAGTATTTT

v_call: TRBV28
j_call: TRBJ1-5
d_call: TRBD1
clone_size: few
cdr3_aa: CASSLIGRTGNQPQHF
cdr3_nt: TGTGCCAGCAGTTTAATTGGGAGGACAGGTAATCAGCCCCAGCATTTT

v_call: TRBV15
j_call: TRBJ2-3
d_call: .
clone_size: many
cdr3_aa: CATSRDRGFEDTQYF
cdr3_nt: TGTGCCACCAGCAGAGATCGTGGATTTGAAGATACGCAGTATTTT

v_call: TRBV3-1
j_call: TRBJ2-3
d_call: .
clone_size: many
cdr3_aa: CASRLSLEDTQYF
cdr3_nt: TGTGCCAGCAGACTTTCCCTTGAGGATACGCAGTATTTT

v_call: TRBV27
j_call: TRBJ2-7
d_call: .
clone_size: many
cdr3_aa: CASSQNLYPYEQYF
cdr3_nt: TGTGCCAGCAGCCAGAATTTGTATCCCTACGAGCAGTACTTC

v_call: TRBV5-6
j_call: TRBJ1-5
d_call: .
clone_size: .
cdr3_aa: CASSFGGFNQPQHF
cdr3_nt: TGTGCCAGCAGCTTCGGGGGGTTCAATCAGCCCCAGCATTTT

v_call: TRBV30
j_call: TRBJ2-7
d_call: .
clone_size: many
cdr3_aa: CAWGTSSYEQYF
cdr3_nt: TGTGCCTGGGGGACGAGCTCCTACGAGCAGTACTTC